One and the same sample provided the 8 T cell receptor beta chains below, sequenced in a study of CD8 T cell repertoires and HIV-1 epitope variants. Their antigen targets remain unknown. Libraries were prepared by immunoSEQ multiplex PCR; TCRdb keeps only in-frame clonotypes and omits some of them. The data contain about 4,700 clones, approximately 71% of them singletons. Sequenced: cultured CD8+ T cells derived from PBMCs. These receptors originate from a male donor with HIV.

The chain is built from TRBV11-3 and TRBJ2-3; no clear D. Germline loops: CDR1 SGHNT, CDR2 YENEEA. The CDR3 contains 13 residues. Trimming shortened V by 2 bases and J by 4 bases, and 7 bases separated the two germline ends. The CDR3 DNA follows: TGTGCCAGCAGCTTACCAGACGCAGATACGCAGTATTTT. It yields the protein CASSLPDADTQYF.

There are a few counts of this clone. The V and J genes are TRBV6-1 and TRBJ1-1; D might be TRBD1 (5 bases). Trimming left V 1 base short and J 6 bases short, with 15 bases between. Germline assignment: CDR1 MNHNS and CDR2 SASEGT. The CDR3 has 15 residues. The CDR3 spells CASSEVGGDIAEAFF. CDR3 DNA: TGTGCCAGCAGTGAAGTTGGAGGGGATATCGCTGAAGCTTTCTTT.

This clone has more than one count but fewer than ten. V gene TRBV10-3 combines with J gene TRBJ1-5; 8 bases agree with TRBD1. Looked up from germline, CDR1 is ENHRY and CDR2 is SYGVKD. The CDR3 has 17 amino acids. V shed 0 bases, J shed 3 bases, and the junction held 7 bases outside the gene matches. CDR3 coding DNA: TGTGCCATCAGTGAGTCCCCGACAGGGGTTGACAATCAGCCCCAGCATTTT. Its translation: CAISESPTGVDNQPQHF.

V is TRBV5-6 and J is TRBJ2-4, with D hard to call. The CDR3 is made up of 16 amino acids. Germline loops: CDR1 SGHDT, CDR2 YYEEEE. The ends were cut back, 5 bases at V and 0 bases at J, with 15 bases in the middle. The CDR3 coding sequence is TGTGCCAGCAGTCTCAGGCAGGCTCTAGCCAAAAACATTCAGTACTTC. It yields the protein CASSLRQALAKNIQYF.

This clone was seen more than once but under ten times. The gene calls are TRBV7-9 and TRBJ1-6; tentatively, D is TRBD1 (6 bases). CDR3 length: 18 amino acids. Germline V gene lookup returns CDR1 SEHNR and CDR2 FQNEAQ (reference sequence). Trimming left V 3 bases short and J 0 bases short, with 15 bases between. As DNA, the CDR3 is TGTGCCAGCAGCTTCCCCCCCTTGGGGGCCTCCTATAATTCACCCCTCCACTTT. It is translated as CASSFPPLGASYNSPLHF.

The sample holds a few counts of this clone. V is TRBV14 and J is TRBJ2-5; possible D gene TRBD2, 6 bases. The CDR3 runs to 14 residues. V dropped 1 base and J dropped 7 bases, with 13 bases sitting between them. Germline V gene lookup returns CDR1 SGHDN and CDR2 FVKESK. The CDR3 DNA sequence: TGTGCCAGCAGCCAAGTGCGGGGCCGGGGGACCCAGTACTTC. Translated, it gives CASSQVRGRGTQYF.

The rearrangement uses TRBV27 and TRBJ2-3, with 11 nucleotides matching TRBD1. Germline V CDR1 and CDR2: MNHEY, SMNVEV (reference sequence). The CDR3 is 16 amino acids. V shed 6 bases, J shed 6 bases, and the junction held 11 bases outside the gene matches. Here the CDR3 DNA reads TGTGCCAGCAGCCCAACCAGGACAGGGGGCGGCGATACGCAGTATTTT. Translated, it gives CASSPTRTGGGDTQYF.

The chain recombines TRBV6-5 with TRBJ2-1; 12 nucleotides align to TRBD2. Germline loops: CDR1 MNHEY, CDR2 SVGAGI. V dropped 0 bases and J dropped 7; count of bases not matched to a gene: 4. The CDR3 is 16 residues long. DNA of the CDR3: TGTGCCAGCAGTTACTCGACGACTAGCGGGGGTAATGAGCAGTTCTTC. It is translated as CASSYSTTSGGNEQFF.